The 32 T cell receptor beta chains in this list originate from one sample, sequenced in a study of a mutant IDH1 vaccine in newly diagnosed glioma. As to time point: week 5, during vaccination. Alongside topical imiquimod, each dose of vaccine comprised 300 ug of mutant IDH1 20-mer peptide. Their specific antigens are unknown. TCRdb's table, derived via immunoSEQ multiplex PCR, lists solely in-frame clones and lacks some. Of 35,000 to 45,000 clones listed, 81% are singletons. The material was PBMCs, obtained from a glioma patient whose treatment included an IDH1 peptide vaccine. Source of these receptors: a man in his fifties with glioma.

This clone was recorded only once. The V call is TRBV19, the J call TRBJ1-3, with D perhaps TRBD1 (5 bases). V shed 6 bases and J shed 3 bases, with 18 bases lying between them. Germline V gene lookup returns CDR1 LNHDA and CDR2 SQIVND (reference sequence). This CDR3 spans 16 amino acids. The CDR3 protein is CASRTGRGYDGNTIYF. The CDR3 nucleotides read TGTGCCAGTAGGACCGGGAGGGGCTATGATGGAAACACCATATATTTT.

DNA of the CDR3: TGCGCCAGCAGCCAAGTAGGGGTAGGCACAGATACGCAGTATTTT. It specifies CASSQVGVGTDTQYF. The J gene is TRBJ2-3, the V gene TRBV4-1; tentatively, D is TRBD1 (5 bases). The germline gives CDR1 MGHRA, CDR2 YSYEKL. The CDR3 runs to 15 residues. V dropped 1 base and J dropped 1 base, with 9 bases sitting between them.

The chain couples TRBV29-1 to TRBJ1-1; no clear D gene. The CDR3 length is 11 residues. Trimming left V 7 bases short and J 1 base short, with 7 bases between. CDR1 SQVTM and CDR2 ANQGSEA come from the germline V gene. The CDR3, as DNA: TGCAGCGGGCAAGAGAACACTGAAGCTTTCTTT. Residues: CSGQENTEAFF.

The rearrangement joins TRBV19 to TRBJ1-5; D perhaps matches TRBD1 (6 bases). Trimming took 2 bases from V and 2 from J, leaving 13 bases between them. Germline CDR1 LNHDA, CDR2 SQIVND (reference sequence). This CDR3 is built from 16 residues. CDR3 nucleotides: TGTGCCAGTAGTATAAATCCGGGGGGCGGCAATCAGCCCCAGCATTTT. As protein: CASSINPGGGNQPQHF.

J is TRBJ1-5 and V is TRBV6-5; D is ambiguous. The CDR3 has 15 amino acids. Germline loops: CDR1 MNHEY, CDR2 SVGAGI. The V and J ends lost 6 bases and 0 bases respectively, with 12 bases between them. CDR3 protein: CASRDSSVSNQPQHF. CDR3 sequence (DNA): TGTGCCAGCAGAGACTCCTCAGTTAGCAATCAGCCCCAGCATTTT.

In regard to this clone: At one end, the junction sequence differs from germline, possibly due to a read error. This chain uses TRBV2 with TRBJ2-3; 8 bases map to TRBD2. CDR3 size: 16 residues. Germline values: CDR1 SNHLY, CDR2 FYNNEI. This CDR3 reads CASREEAGEVTDTQYF. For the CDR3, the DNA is TGTGCCAGCAGGGAAGAAGCGGGGGAGGTAACAGATACGCAGTATTTT.

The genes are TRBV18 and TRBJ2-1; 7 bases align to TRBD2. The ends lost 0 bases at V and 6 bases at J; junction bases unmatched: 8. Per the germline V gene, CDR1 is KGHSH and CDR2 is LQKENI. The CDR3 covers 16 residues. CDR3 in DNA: TGTGCCAGCTCACCACCGGCAGGGAGGGGCTCCAATGAGCAGTTCTTC. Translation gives CASSPPAGRGSNEQFF. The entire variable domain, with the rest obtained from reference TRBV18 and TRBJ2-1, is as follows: NAGVMQNPRHLVRRRGQEARLRCSPMKGHSHVYWYRQLPEEGLKFMVYLQKENIIDESGMPKERFSAEFPKEGPSILRIQQVVRGDSAAYFCASSPPAGRGSNEQFFGPGTRLTVL.

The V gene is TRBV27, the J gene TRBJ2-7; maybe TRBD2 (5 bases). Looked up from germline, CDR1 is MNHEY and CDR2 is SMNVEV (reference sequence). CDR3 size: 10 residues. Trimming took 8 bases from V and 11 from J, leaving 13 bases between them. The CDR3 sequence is CASGSTFEYF. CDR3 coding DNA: TGTGCCAGCGGGAGTACTTTCGAGTACTTC.

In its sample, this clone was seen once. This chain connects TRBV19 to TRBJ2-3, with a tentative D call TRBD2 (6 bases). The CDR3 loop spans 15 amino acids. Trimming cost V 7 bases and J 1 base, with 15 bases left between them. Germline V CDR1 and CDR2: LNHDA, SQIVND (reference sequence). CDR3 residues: CASKEGYYGTDTQYF. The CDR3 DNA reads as TGTGCCAGTAAGGAGGGTTACTATGGCACAGATACGCAGTATTTT. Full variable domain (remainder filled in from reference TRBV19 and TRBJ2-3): DGGITQSPKYLFRKEGQNVTLSCEQNLNHDAMYWYRQDPGQGLRLIYYSQIVNDFQKGDIAEGYSVSREKKESFPLTVTSAQKNPTAFYLCASKEGYYGTDTQYFGPGTRLTVL.

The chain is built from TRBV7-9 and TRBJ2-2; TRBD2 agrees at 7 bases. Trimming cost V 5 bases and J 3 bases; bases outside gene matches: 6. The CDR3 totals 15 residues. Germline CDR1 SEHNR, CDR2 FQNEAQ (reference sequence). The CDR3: CASSMGGKDTGELFF. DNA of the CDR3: TGTGCCAGCAGCATGGGAGGGAAGGACACCGGGGAGCTGTTTTTT.

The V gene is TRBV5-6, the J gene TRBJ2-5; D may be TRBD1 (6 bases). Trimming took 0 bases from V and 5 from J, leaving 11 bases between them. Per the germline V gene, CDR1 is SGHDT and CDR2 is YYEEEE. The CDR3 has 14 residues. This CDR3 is CASSLDRVLETQYF. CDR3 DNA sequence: TGTGCCAGCAGCTTGGACAGGGTGTTGGAGACCCAGTACTTC.

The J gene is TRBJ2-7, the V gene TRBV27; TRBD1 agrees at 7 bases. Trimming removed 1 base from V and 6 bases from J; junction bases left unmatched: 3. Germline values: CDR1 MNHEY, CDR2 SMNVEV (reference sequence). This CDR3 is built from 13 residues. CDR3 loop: CASSLLGTAEQYF. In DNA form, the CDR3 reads TGTGCCAGCAGTTTATTAGGGACAGCCGAGCAGTACTTC.

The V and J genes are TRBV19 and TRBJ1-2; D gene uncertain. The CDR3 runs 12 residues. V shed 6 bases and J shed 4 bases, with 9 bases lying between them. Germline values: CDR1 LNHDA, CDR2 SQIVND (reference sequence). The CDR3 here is CASRAGPYGYTF. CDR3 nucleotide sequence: TGTGCCAGTAGAGCAGGACCCTATGGCTACACCTTC.

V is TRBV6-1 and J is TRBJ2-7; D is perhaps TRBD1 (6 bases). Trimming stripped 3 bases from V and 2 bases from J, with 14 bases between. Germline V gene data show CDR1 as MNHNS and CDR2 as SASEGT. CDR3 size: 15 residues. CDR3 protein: CASSEWAGDTYEQYF. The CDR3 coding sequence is TGTGCCAGCAGTGAGTGGGCAGGGGACACCTACGAGCAGTACTTC.

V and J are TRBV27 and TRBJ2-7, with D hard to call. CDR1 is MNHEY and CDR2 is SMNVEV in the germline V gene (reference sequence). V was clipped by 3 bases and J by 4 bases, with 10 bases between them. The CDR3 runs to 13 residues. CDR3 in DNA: TGTGCCAGCAGTTTGGGCGTGGCTTACGAGCAGTACTTC. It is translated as CASSLGVAYEQYF.

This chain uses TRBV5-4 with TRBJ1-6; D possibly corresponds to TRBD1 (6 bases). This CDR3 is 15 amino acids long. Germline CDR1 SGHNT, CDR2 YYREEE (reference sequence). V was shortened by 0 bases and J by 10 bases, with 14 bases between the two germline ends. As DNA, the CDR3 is TGTGCCAGCAGCTTGGGGGGGCTCCAGGTATCACCCCTCCACTTT. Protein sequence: CASSLGGLQVSPLHF.

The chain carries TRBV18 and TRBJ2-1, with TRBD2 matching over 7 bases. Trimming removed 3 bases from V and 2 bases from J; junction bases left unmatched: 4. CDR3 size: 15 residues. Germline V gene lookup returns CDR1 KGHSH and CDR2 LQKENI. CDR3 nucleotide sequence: TGTGCCAGCTCACCGACTAGCTTAGCCTACAATGAGCAGTTCTTC. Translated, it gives CASSPTSLAYNEQFF.

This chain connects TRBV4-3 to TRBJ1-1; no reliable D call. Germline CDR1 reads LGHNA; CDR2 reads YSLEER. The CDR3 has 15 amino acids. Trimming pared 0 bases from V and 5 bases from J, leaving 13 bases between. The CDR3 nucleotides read TGCGCCAGCAGCCAAGAGAGTTCTGTTTGGACTGAAGCTTTCTTT. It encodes CASSQESSVWTEAFF.

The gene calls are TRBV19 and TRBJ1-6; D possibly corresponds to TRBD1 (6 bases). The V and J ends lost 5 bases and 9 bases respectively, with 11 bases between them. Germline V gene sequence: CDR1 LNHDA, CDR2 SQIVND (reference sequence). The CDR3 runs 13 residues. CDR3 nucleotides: TGTGCCAGTAGTCCGGGGGGCCTTTCACCCCTCCACTTT. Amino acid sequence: CASSPGGLSPLHF.

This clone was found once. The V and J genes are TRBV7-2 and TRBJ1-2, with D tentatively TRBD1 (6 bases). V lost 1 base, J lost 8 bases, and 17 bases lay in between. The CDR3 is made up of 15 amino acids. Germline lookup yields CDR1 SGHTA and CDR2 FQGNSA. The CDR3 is CASSLGSGGARGYTF. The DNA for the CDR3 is TGTGCCAGCAGCTTAGGGAGTGGGGGGGCGAGAGGCTACACCTTC.

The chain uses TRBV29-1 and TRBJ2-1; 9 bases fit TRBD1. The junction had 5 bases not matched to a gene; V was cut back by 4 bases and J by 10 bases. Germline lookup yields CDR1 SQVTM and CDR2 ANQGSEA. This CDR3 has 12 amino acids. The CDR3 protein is CSVGGQGKEQFF. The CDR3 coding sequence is TGCAGCGTTGGTGGACAGGGGAAAGAGCAGTTCTTC.

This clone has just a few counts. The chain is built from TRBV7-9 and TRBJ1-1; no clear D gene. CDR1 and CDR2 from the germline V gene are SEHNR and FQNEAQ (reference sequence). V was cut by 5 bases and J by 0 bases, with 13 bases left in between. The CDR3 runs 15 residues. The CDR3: CASSPWGEMNTEAFF. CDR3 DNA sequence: TGTGCCAGCAGCCCGTGGGGAGAAATGAACACTGAAGCTTTCTTT.

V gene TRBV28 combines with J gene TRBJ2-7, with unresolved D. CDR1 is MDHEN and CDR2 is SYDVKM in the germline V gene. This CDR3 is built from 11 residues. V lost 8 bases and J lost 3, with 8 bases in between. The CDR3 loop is CASGENYEQYF. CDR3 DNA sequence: TGTGCCAGCGGAGAGAACTACGAGCAGTACTTC.

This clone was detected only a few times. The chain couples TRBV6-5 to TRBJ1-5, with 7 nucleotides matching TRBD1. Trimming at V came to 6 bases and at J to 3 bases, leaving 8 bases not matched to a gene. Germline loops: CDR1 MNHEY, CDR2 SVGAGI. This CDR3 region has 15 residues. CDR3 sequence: CASSPGGTANQPQHF. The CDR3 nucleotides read TGTGCCAGCAGCCCTGGAGGGACAGCCAATCAGCCCCAGCATTTT.

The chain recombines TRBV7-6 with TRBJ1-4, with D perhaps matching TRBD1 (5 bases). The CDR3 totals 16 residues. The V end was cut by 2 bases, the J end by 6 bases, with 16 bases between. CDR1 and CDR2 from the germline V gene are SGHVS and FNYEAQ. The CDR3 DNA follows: TGTGCCAGCAGCTTATTACAGGCCAACAATCATGAAAAACTGTTTTTT. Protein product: CASSLLQANNHEKLFF.

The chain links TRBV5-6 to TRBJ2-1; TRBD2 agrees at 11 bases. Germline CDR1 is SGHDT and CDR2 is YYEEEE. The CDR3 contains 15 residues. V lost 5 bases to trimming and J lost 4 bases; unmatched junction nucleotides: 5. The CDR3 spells CASSPTSGGYNEQFF. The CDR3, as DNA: TGTGCCAGCAGTCCTACTAGCGGGGGTTACAATGAGCAGTTCTTC.

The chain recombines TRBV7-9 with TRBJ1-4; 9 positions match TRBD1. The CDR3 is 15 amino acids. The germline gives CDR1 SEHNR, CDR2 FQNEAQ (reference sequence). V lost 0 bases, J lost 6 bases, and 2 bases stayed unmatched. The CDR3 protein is CASSLAGTGYEKLFF. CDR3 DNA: TGTGCCAGCAGCTTAGCGGGGACAGGGTATGAAAAACTGTTTTTT.

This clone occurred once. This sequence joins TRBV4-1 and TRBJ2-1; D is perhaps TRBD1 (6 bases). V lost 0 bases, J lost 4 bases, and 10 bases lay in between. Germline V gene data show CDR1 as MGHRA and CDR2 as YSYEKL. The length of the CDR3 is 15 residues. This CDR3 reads CASSQDLGQYNEQFF. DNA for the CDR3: TGCGCCAGCAGCCAAGACCTAGGACAGTACAATGAGCAGTTCTTC.

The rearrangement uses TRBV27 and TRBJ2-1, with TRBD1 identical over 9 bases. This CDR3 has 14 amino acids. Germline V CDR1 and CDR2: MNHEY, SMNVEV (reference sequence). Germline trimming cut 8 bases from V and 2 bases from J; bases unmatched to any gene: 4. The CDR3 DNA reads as TGTGCCAGCGGTGGGGACAGGGCCTACAATGAGCAGTTCTTC. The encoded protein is CASGGDRAYNEQFF.

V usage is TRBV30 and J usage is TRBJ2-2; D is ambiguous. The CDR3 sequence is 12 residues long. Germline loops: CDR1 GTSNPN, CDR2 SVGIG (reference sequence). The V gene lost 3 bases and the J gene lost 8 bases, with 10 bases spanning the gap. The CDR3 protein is CAWRPELGELFF. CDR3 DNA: TGTGCCTGGAGGCCGGAACTTGGGGAGCTGTTTTTT.

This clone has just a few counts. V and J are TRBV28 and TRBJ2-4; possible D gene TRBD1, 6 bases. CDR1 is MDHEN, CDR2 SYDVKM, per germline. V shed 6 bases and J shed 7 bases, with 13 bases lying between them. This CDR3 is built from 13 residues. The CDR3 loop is CASREGVLNIQYF. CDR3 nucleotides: TGTGCCAGCAGAGAGGGGGTGTTGAACATTCAGTACTTC.

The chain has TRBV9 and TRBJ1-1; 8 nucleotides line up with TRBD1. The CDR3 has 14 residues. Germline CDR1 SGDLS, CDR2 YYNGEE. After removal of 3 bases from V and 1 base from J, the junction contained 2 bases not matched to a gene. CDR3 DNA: TGTGCCAGCAGCGCAGGGGGCAGGAACACTGAAGCTTTCTTT. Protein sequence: CASSAGGRNTEAFF.